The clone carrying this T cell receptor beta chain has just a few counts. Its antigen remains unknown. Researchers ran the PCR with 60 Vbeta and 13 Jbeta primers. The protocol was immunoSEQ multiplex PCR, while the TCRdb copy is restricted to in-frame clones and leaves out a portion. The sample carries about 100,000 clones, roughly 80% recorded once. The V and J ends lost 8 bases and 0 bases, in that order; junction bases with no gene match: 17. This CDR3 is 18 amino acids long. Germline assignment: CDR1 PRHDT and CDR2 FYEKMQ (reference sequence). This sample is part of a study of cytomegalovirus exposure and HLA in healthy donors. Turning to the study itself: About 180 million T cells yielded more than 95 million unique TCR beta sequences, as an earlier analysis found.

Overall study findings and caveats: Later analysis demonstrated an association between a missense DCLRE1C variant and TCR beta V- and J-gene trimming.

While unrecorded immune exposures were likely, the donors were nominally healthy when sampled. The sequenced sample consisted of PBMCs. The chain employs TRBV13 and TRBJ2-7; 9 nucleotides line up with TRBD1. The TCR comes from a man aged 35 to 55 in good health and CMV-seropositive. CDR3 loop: CASATFSSWTGVSYEQYF. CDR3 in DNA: TGTGCCAGCGCAACCTTTTCCTCCTGGACAGGGGTCTCCTACGAGCAGTACTTC.